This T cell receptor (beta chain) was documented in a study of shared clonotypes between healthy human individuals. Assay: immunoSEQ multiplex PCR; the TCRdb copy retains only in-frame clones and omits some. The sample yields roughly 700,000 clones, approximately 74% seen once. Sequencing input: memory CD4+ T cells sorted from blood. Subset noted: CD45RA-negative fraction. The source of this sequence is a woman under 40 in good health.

The chain's CDR3 is CAAARGRGETQYF. The CDR3 DNA reads TGTGCCGCTGCCAGGGGGCGGGGTGAGACCCAGTACTTC. V gene TRBV6-1 combines with J gene TRBJ2-5; 8 bases are a match to TRBD1. Germline V gene sequence: CDR1 MNHNS, CDR2 SASEGT. V lost 11 bases, J lost 5 bases, and 10 bases stayed unmatched. CDR3 length: 13 residues.